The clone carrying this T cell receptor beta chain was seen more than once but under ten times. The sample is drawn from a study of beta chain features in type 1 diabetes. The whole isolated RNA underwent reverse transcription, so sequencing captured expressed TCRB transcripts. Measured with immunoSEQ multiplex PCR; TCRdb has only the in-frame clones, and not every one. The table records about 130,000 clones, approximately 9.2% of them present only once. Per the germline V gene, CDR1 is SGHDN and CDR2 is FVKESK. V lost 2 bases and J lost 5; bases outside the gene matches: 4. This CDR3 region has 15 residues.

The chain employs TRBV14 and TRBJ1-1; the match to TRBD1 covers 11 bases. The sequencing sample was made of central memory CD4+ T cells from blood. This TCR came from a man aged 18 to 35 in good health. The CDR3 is CASSQQGTGGTEAFF. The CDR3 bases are TGTGCCAGCAGCCAACAGGGGACAGGGGGGACTGAAGCTTTCTTT. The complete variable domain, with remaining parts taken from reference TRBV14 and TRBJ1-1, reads EAGVTQFPSHSVIEKGQTVTLRCDPISGHDNLYWYRRVMGKEIKFLLHFVKESKQDESGMPNNRFLAERTGGTYSTLKVQPAELEDSGVYFCASSQQGTGGTEAFFGQGTRLTVV.